This T cell receptor (beta chain) was obtained from a study of blood T cell repertoires in COVID-19. In the study overall: Italy, Spain and the United States were the sources of the convalescent and acute COVID-19 samples. The analysed material was cDNA or gDNA that came from T cells, B-cell-depleted T cells, or PBMCs.

TCRdb's copy holds only in-frame clones and misses some; the assay was immunoSEQ multiplex PCR. The sample holds approximately 150,000 clones, more than 75% seen once. V shed 2 bases and J shed 2 bases, with 7 bases lying between them. Germline V gene sequence: CDR1 SGHNT, CDR2 YYREEE (reference sequence). This CDR3 contains 13 residues. Sequencing was done on a sample of peripheral blood. The rearrangement links TRBV5-4 to TRBJ1-1, with D possibly being TRBD1 (5 bases). The TCR comes from a man aged 45 to 65 who had recovered from COVID-19. The DNA for the CDR3 is TGTGCCAGCAGCTTCGGACACAACACTGAAGCTTTCTTT. This sequence encodes CASSFGHNTEAFF.